This T cell receptor beta chain was profiled in a study of blood T cell repertoires in COVID-19. Study-wide context: Sources were T cells, B-cell-depleted T cells, or PBMCs; the material itself was cDNA or gDNA.

Per the authors' pipeline: Amplification of reference gene primers was used by the study to estimate nucleated cell counts. The protocol was immunoSEQ multiplex PCR, while the TCRdb copy is restricted to in-frame clones and leaves out a portion. The V and J calls and the clone size are those of that table, but D and trimming were determined from the DNA. There are 110,000 to 150,000 clones in the sample; roughly four fifths occur only once, and over 7% lies in the top ten. The V and J ends lost 3 bases and 5 bases respectively, with 20 bases between them. There are 16 residues in the CDR3. From germline, CDR1 is SGDLS and CDR2 YYNGEE.

The clonotype originates from a human donor in a cohort sampled during active COVID-19. The chain uses TRBV9 and TRBJ1-1, with D unresolved. Sequenced: peripheral blood. The CDR3 sequence: CASSAQVGFSRTEAFF. CDR3 DNA sequence: TGTGCCAGCAGCGCCCAAGTCGGGTTTAGTAGAACTGAAGCTTTCTTT.